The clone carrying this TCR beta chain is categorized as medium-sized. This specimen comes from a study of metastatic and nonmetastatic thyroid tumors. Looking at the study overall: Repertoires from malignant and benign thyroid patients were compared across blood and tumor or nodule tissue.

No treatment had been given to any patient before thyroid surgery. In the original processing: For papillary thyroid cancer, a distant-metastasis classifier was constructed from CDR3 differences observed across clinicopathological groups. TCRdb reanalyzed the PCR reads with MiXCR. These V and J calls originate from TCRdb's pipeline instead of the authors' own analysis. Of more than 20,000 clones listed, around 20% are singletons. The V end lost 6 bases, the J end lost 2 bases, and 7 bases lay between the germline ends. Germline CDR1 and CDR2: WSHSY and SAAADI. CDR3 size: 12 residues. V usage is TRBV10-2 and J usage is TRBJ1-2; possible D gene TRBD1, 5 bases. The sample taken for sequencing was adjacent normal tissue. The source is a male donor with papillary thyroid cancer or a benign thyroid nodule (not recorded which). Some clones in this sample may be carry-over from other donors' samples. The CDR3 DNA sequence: TGCGCCAGCAGGACAGTGAACTATGGCTACACCTTC. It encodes CASRTVNYGYTF.